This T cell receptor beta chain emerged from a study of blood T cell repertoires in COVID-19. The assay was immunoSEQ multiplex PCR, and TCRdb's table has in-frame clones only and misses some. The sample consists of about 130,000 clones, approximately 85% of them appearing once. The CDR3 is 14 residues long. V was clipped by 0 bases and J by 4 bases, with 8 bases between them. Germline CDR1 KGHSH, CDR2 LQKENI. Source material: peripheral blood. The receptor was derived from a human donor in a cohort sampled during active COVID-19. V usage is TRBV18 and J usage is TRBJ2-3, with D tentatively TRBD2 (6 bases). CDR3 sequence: CASSPPAGPDTQYF. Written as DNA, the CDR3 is TGTGCCAGCTCACCACCAGCGGGTCCAGATACGCAGTATTTT.